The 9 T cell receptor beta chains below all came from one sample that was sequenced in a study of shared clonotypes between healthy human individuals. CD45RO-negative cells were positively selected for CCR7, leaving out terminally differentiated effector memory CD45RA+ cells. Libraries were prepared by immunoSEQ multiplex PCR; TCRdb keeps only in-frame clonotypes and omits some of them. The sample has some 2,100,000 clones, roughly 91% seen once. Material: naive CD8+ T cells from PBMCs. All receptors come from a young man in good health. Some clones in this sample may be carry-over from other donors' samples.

The CDR3 nucleotides read TGTGCCAGCAGCGGACTAGCGGGCCACGAGCAGTACTTC. Translating gives CASSGLAGHEQYF. This chain links TRBV9 with TRBJ2-7, with 10 bases fitting TRBD2. CDR1 SGDLS and CDR2 YYNGEE come from the germline V gene. Losses at the gene ends were 3 bases for V and 5 bases for J; bases not matched to a gene: 2. The length of the CDR3 is 13 residues.

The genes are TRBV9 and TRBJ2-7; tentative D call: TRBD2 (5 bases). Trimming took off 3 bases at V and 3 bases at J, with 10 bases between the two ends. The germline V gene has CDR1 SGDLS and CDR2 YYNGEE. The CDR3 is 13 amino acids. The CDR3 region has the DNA TGTGCCAGCAGCGCCGCAACTAGCTACGAGCAGTACTTC. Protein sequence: CASSAATSYEQYF.

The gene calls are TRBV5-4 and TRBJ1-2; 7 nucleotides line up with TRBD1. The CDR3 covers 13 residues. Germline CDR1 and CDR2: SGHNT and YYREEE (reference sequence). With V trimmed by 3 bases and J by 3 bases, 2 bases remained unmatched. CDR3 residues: CASSSGQDYGYTF. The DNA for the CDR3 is TGTGCCAGCAGCTCTGGACAGGACTATGGCTACACCTTC.

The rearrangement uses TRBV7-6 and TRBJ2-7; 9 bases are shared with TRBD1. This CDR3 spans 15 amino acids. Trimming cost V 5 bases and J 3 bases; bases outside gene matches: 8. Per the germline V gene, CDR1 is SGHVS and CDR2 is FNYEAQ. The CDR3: CASSPGTGFVYEQYF. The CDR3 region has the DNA TGTGCCAGCAGCCCCGGGACAGGGTTCGTCTACGAGCAGTACTTC.

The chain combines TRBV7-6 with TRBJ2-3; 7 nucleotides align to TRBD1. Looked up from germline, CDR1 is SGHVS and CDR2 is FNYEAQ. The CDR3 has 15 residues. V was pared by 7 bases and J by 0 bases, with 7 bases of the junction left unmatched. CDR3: CASTTGVTSTDTQYF. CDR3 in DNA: TGTGCCAGCACCACAGGGGTGACTAGCACAGATACGCAGTATTTT.

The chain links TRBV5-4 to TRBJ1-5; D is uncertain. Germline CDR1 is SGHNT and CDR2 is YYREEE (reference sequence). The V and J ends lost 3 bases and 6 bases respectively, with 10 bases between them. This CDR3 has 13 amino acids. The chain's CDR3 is CASSSARGQPQHF. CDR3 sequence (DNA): TGTGCCAGCAGCTCCGCGCGGGGTCAGCCCCAGCATTTT.

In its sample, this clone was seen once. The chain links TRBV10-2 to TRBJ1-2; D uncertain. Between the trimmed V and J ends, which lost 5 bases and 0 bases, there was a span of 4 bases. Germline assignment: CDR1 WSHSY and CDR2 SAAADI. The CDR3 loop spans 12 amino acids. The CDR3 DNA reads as TGCGCCAGCAGTCCAGCTAACTATGGCTACACCTTC. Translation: CASSPANYGYTF.

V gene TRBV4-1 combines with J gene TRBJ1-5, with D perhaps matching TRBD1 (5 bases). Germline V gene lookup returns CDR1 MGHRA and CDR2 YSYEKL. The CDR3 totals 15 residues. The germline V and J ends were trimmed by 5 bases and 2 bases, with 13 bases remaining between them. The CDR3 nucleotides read TGCGCCAGCAGCTCACGGGCGGGGGGCAATCAGCCCCAGCATTTT. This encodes CASSSRAGGNQPQHF.

The CDR3 here is CASSQDWTNYGYTF. In nucleotides, the CDR3 is TGCGCCAGCAGCCAAGATTGGACTAACTATGGCTACACCTTC. The chain combines TRBV4-1 with TRBJ1-2; no clear D. Germline V gene data show CDR1 as MGHRA and CDR2 as YSYEKL. CDR3 length: 14 amino acids. Trimming pared 0 bases from V and 0 bases from J, leaving 5 bases between.